A single sample gave rise to the 20 T cell receptor beta chains below, sequenced in a study of blood T cell repertoires in COVID-19. Libraries were prepared by immunoSEQ multiplex PCR; TCRdb keeps only in-frame clonotypes and omits some of them. The table records a few hundred thousand clones, 70% to 90% of them present only once. Sequencing was done on a sample of peripheral blood. These receptors came from a man between 40 and 49 years old with acute or convalescent COVID-19.

The gene calls are TRBV7-2 and TRBJ1-5; D possibly corresponds to TRBD1 (5 bases). Trimming pared 5 bases from V and 1 base from J, leaving 6 bases between. Looked up from germline, CDR1 is SGHTA and CDR2 is FQGNSA. This CDR3 region has 13 residues. CDR3 bases: TGTGCCAGCAGCCGGACAAGCAATCAGCCCCAGCATTTT. It encodes CASSRTSNQPQHF.

The rearrangement links TRBV7-9 to TRBJ2-7, with 8 bases identical to TRBD1. This CDR3 contains 16 residues. Germline trimming cut 1 base from V and 1 base from J; bases unmatched to any gene: 6. CDR1 SEHNR and CDR2 FQNEAQ come from the germline V gene (reference sequence). Here the CDR3 reads CASSLVGDRLSYEQYF. The CDR3 region has the DNA TGTGCCAGCAGCTTAGTAGGGGACAGGCTTTCCTACGAGCAGTACTTC.

The chain has TRBV28 and TRBJ1-1, with D possibly TRBD1 on 5 matching bases. The CDR3 runs 14 residues. Germline values: CDR1 MDHEN, CDR2 SYDVKM. The V and J ends lost 6 bases and 1 base respectively, with 12 bases between them. This chain's CDR3 is CASSLIRENTEAFF. The DNA of the CDR3 is TGTGCCAGCAGCCTAATCAGGGAGAACACTGAAGCTTTCTTT.

V is TRBV3-1 (or the pseudogene TRBV3-2) and J is TRBJ2-1; TRBD2 matches 7 bases. Trimming at V came to 4 bases and at J to 1 base, leaving 4 bases not matched to a gene. From germline, CDR1 is LGHDT and CDR2 YNNKEL (reference sequence). The CDR3 has 15 amino acids. The CDR3 nucleotides read TGTGCCAGCAGCCGCGGGAGCCGGTCCTACAATGAGCAGTTCTTC. Residues: CASSRGSRSYNEQFF.

The chain carries TRBV2 and TRBJ1-2; possible D gene TRBD1, 5 bases. CDR3 size: 14 residues. Germline loops: CDR1 SNHLY, CDR2 FYNNEI. V was clipped by 2 bases and J by 4 bases, with 11 bases between them. CDR3 sequence reads: CASSEMGLGYGYTF. In DNA, the CDR3 is TGTGCCAGCAGTGAAATGGGACTGGGCTATGGCTACACCTTC.

The rearrangement uses TRBV7-8 and TRBJ2-1; TRBD1 matches at 9 bases. Germline values: CDR1 SGHVS, CDR2 FQNEAQ. The ends lost 5 bases at V and 2 bases at J; junction bases unmatched: 7. The CDR3 has 16 amino acids. The CDR3 sequence is CASSLTGGMAYNEQFF. In DNA form, the CDR3 reads TGTGCCAGCAGCCTCACAGGGGGCATGGCCTACAATGAGCAGTTCTTC.

The chain is built from TRBV2 and TRBJ2-2; 13 positions match TRBD2. The V and J ends lost 6 bases and 7 bases, in that order; junction bases with no gene match: 8. The CDR3 contains 16 residues. CDR1 and CDR2 from the germline V gene are SNHLY and FYNNEI. The CDR3 DNA follows: TGTGCCAGCAGCCTGACTAGCGGGAGGACCGGCGGGGAGCTGTTTTTT. It encodes CASSLTSGRTGGELFF.

The gene calls are TRBV5-1 and TRBJ1-3; TRBD1 agrees at 7 bases. This CDR3 spans 15 amino acids. Trimming cost V 0 bases and J 2 bases; bases outside gene matches: 2. Germline V gene data show CDR1 as SGHRS and CDR2 as YFSETQ. CDR3 coding DNA: TGCGCCAGCAGCTTGGTTACAGGGGCTGGAAACACCATATATTTT. It translates to CASSLVTGAGNTIYF. Combining the CDR3 with reference TRBV5-1 and TRBJ1-3 gives the whole variable domain KAGVTQTPRYLIKTRGQQVTLSCSPISGHRSVSWYQQTPGQGLQFLFEYFSETQRNKGNFPGRFSGRQFSNSRSEMNVSTLELGDSALYLCASSLVTGAGNTIYFGEGSWLTVV.

V gene TRBV10-2 combines with J gene TRBJ1-1, with a weak D call TRBD1 (6 bases). Trimming left V 5 bases short and J 4 bases short, with 23 bases between. Germline values: CDR1 WSHSY, CDR2 SAAADI. The CDR3 has 17 amino acids. The CDR3 sequence: CASSLAGEGVRSTEAFF. DNA for the CDR3: TGCGCCAGCAGTCTTGCAGGGGAAGGGGTGAGGAGCACTGAAGCTTTCTTT.

This chain connects TRBV19 to TRBJ1-4; possible D gene TRBD1, 6 bases. V dropped 6 bases and J dropped 8 bases, with 16 bases sitting between them. The V gene's germline CDR1 is LNHDA and CDR2 SQIVND (reference sequence). The CDR3 has 14 amino acids. The CDR3 DNA follows: TGTGCCAGTAGGGATTACGGGACACTAGAAAAACTGTTTTTT. This encodes CASRDYGTLEKLFF. The whole variable domain, remainder taken from reference TRBV19 and TRBJ1-4, is DGGITQSPKYLFRKEGQNVTLSCEQNLNHDAMYWYRQDPGQGLRLIYYSQIVNDFQKGDIAEGYSVSREKKESFPLTVTSAQKNPTAFYLCASRDYGTLEKLFFGSGTQLSVL.

A single count supports this clone. V gene TRBV5-4 combines with J gene TRBJ1-5, with no clear D. This CDR3 has 13 residues. Trimming took off 0 bases at V and 4 bases at J, with 5 bases between the two ends. Germline V lookup: CDR1 SGHNT, CDR2 YYREEE (reference sequence). CDR3 coding DNA: TGTGCCAGCAGCTTGGGGCAAAATCAGCCCCAGCATTTT. Its translation: CASSLGQNQPQHF.

The chain recombines TRBV13 with TRBJ1-1; D is perhaps TRBD1 (5 bases). Germline V gene sequence: CDR1 PRHDT, CDR2 FYEKMQ (reference sequence). CDR3 length: 14 amino acids. Trimming took 4 bases from V and 1 from J, leaving 10 bases between them. CDR3 protein: CASSSRGWNTEAFF. CDR3 sequence (DNA): TGTGCCAGCAGCTCTCGGGGGTGGAACACTGAAGCTTTCTTT.

The rearrangement joins TRBV30 to TRBJ1-3, with D possibly TRBD1 on 5 matching bases. The germline CDR1 and CDR2 sequences are GTSNPN and SVGIG (reference sequence). The CDR3 is 15 residues long. V shed 0 bases and J shed 2 bases, with 11 bases lying between them. CDR3 sequence (DNA): TGTGCCTGGAGTGTACGGGGGAACCCTGGAAACACCATATATTTT. Protein product: CAWSVRGNPGNTIYF. Filled out from reference TRBV30 and TRBJ1-3, the complete variable domain reads SQTIHQWPATLVQPVGSPLSLECTVEGTSNPNLYWYRQAAGRGLQLLFYSVGIGQISSEVPQNLSASRPQDRQFILSSKKLLLSDSGFYLCAWSVRGNPGNTIYFGEGSWLTVV.

The chain has TRBV5-4 and TRBJ2-3; TRBD2 might be the D (5 bases). The CDR3 covers 14 residues. From germline, CDR1 is SGHNT and CDR2 YYREEE (reference sequence). Trimming stripped 5 bases from V and 3 bases from J, with 13 bases between. The DNA of the CDR3 is TGTGCCAGCAGGTTAAGGACGGGGACAGATACGCAGTATTTT. Amino acid sequence: CASRLRTGTDTQYF.

This chain links TRBV19 with TRBJ1-4, with TRBD1 identical over 8 bases. This CDR3 comprises 14 residues. CDR1 and CDR2 from the germline V gene are LNHDA and SQIVND (reference sequence). Trimming removed 3 bases from V and 5 bases from J; junction bases left unmatched: 2. The CDR3 nucleotides read TGTGCCAGTAGTATTCGGGACAGGAATGAAAAACTGTTTTTT. Amino acid sequence: CASSIRDRNEKLFF.

The CDR3 coding sequence is TGTGCCACCAGCAGAGTCACAGGGGTCTATGGCTACACCTTC. This gives the protein CATSRVTGVYGYTF. V usage is TRBV15 and J usage is TRBJ1-2; 7 bases align to TRBD1. CDR3 length equals 14 residues. V was pared by 1 base and J by 4 bases, with 3 bases of the junction left unmatched. Per the germline V gene, CDR1 is LNHNV and CDR2 is YYDKDF (reference sequence).

The rearrangement joins TRBV5-1 to TRBJ2-2, with 8 bases identical to TRBD1. J was trimmed by 0 bases and V by 3 bases; bases with no gene match: 1. Germline V lookup: CDR1 SGHRS, CDR2 YFSETQ. There are 15 residues in the CDR3. The CDR3 loop reads CASSWGQANTGELFF. The CDR3 DNA reads TGCGCCAGCAGCTGGGGACAGGCGAACACCGGGGAGCTGTTTTTT.

The chain links TRBV5-1 to TRBJ2-7, with D unresolved. Germline-derived CDR1 and CDR2 are SGHRS and YFSETQ. V was cut by 0 bases and J by 0 bases, with 10 bases left in between. This CDR3 is 15 amino acids long. CDR3 amino acids: CASSLGLYGSYEQYF. CDR3 nucleotide sequence: TGCGCCAGCAGCTTGGGGCTGTATGGCTCCTACGAGCAGTACTTC.

V and J are TRBV7-9 and TRBJ1-1, with 9 bases fitting TRBD1. The V segment lost 3 bases and the J segment 4 bases; nucleotides outside the gene matches: 6. Per germline, CDR1 SEHNR and CDR2 FQNEAQ (reference sequence). This CDR3 spans 15 amino acids. The CDR3: CASSFNRGLVTEAFF. CDR3 DNA sequence: TGTGCCAGCAGCTTTAACAGGGGGCTAGTCACTGAAGCTTTCTTT.

The V and J genes are TRBV5-6 and TRBJ2-7, with D tentatively TRBD1 (6 bases). The length of the CDR3 is 11 residues. The V end was cut by 4 bases, the J end by 6 bases, with 8 bases between. Germline loops: CDR1 SGHDT, CDR2 YYEEEE. The CDR3 bases are TGTGCCAGCAGCCGGGACACCGAGCAGTACTTC. Its protein product is CASSRDTEQYF.